The entry below gives a single T cell receptor beta chain sequence along with its context. This clonotype was recorded many times. Its target antigen remains unknown. No base quality information exists; no much larger clone differs at one position. From the cysteine up to the phenylalanine, the CDR3 has a length of 13 residues. The kept DNA is CDR3 alone, 39 bases in frame from the first base. The V and J ends are trimmed by 7 bases and 4 bases, leaving 13 bases between them. As encoded in the germline V gene, CDR1 is SGHTA while CDR2 is FQGNSA. The reads were generated on an Illumina HiSeq 1500. In-frame beta chains were kept once TCRdb had trimmed the public reads at Q25 with fastp and called clones with MiXCR. A single entry per CDR3 protein holds the most common genes and DNA from its merged rows. The sample table lists 200,000 to 300,000 distinct CDR3 sequences, around 8.7% of them with a count of one. Over 13% of the sample is in the top ten clones.

This entry comes from a study of T cell repertoires in cytomegalovirus infection (dated by TCRdb to between 2018 and 2021). Background on the whole study: The HLA type of each donor mattered for the analysis, because public TCR beta signatures pointed to carriage of CMV infection along with the matching HLA type.

General findings and caveats noted by the study authors: The ex vivo response was dominated by HLA-C-restricted CMV-specific TCR beta clonotypes, and the single most frequent clonotype in two of eight donors was supplied by these HLA-C-restricted clonotypes. Cumulative frequency of public TCR beta family members discriminated carriers of CMV infection plus the relevant HLA type in this cohort and an independent roughly 350-donor cohort.

The material sequenced was PBMCs. In this chain, TRBV7-2 is recombined with TRBJ1-2; confidence is insufficient to name the D gene. The TCR sequence derives from a human donor in good health (CMV status not recorded). Some clones in this sample may be carry-over from other donors' samples. The CDR3 reads CASTMSNSYGYTF. The nucleotide sequence reads as follows: TGTGCCAGCACCATGAGTAACAGCTATGGCTACACCTTC.